This T cell receptor beta chain was observed in a study of PD-1 blockade in classical Hodgkin lymphoma (dated by TCRdb to 2020 to 2022). Turning to the overall study: A peripheral blood immune signature of response to PD-1 blockade in classical Hodgkin lymphoma was defined using TCR beta sequencing and CyTOF. General conclusions and limits of the study: The study was limited to a single clinical trial cohort, and causes of repertoire differences, possibly disease activity or prior therapy, remained undefined. Baseline TCR diversity was reported as lower in newly diagnosed patients than in healthy donors, and lower still in relapsed/refractory patients.

Genomic DNA was extracted with the Qiagen DNeasy kit from unsorted PBMCs and from negatively selected CD4+ and CD8+ fractions. Using primers that anneal to V and J segments, immunoSEQ multiplex PCR amplified the TCR beta CDR3 regions. A synthetic immune receptor repertoire was used to minimize amplification bias, and any remaining bias was removed computationally after sequencing. The published analysis was carried out like this. Custom Python scripts were used to quantify repertoire diversity as the Shannon entropy index. Unsorted, CD4+ and CD8+ repertoires were examined separately, except in combined analyses, for which CD4+ and CD8+ sequences were merged in silico. The source is immuneACCESS, and TCRdb retained only in-frame sequences with V and J called. Part of the clones is not carried over; for the studies checked, unresolved V genes explain less than half of this, and the remainder is unexplained. From that table come the V and J calls and clone size; the DNA was used to work out D and trimming. The sample yields roughly 29,000 clones; approximately 91% were counted once. Clones ranked in the top ten supply roughly 3.8% of the sample.

What this sample's time point label stands for: newly diagnosed, previously untreated cHL patient sample. As a comparison group for the relapsed/refractory trial patients, PBMCs were sequenced from patients with newly diagnosed, previously untreated classical Hodgkin lymphoma. Peripheral blood was collected in 8 mL Vacutainer Cell Preparation Tubes, from which PBMCs were isolated by centrifugation and then cryopreserved. As for this clone: Its binding antigen is unknown. Base-call qualities are not available, and no considerably larger clone is one nucleotide away.

The CDR3 holds 14 amino acids from the cysteine to the phenylalanine. The retained sequence is limited to the CDR3, 42 bases, with the frame set at the first base. Trimming at the junction amounts to 4 bases on V and 4 bases on J, and the germline ends lie 14 bases apart. CDR1 and CDR2 are read off the germline V gene as SGHRS and YFSETQ. The origin of this receptor is a human donor with classical Hodgkin lymphoma. The sample comprised peripheral blood mononuclear cells (PBMCs). The rearrangement combines TRBV5-1 with TRBJ1-1; TRBD1 could be the D gene, as 6 bases match. CDR3 protein: CASSIREGGTEAFF. The nucleotides read TGCGCCAGCAGCATTAGGGAGGGGGGCACTGAAGCTTTCTTT.